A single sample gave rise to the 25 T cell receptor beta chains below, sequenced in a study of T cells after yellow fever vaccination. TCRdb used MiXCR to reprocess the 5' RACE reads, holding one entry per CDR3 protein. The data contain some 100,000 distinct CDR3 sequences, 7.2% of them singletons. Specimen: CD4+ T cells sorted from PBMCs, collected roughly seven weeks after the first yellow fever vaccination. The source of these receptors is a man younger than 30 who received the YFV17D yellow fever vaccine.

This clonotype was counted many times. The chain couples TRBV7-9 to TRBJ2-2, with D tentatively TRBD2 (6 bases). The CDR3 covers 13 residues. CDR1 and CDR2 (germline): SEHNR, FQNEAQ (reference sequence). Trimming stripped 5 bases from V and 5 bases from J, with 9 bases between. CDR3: CASSRRGTGELFF. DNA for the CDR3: TGTGCCAGCAGCCGACGGGGGACCGGGGAGCTGTTTTTT.

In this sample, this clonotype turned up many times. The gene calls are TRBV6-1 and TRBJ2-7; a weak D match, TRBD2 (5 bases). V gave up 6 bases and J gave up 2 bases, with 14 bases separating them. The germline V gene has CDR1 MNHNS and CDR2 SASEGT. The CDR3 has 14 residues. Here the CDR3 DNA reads TGTGCCAGCAGCCCCCCTGGGGAGCCCTACGAGCAGTACTTC. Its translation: CASSPPGEPYEQYF.

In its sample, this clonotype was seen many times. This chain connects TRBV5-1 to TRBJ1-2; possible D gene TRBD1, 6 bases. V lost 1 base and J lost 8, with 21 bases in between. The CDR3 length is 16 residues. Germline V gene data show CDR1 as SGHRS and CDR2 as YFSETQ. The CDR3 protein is CASSLYRGSMATGYTF. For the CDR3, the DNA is TGCGCCAGCAGCTTGTATAGGGGGTCGATGGCCACAGGCTACACCTTC.

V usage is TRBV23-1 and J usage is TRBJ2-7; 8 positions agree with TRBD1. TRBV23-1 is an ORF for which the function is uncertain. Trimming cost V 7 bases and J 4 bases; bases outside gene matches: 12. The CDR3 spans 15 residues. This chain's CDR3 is CASTPGQGKFYEQYV. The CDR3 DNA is TGCGCCAGCACTCCAGGACAGGGCAAGTTTTACGAGCAGTACGTC.

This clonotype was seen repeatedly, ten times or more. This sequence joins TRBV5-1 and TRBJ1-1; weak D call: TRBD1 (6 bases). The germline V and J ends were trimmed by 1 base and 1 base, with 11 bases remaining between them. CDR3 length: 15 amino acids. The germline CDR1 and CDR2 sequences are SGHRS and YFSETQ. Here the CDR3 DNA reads TGCGCCAGCAGCTTGACAGGGCCCCGGAACACTGAAGCTTTCTTT. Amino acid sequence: CASSLTGPRNTEAFF.

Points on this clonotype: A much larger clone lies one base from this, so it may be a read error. This chain's CDR3 is CASSDAGGRNSPLNF. CDR3 coding DNA: TGTGCCAGCAGTGACGCGGGGGGAAGGAATTCACCCCTCAACTTT. The J gene is TRBJ1-6, the V gene TRBV2; possible D gene TRBD1, 5 bases. CDR3 length equals 15 residues. Germline values: CDR1 SNHLY, CDR2 FYNNEI.

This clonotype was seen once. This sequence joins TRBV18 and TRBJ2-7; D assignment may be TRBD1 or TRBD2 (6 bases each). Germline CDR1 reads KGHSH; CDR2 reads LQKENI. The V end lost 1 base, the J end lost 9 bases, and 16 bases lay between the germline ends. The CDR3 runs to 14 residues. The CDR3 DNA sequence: TGTGCCAGCTCACCACTCCGGGGGCAACGAGGGCAGTACGTC. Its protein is CASSPLRGQRGQYV.

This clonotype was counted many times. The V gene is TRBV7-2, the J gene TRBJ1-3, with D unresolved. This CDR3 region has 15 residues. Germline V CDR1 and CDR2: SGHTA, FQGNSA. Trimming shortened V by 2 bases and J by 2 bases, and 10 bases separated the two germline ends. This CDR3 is CASSLSRLPGNTIYF. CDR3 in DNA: TGTGCCAGCAGCTTAAGCAGGCTCCCTGGAAACACCATATATTTT.

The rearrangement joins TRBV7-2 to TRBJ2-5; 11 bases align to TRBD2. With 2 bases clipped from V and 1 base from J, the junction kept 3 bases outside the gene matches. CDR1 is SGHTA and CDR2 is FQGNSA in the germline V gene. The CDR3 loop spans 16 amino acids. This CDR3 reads CASSLSLAGGQETQYF. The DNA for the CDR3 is TGTGCCAGCAGCTTAAGCCTAGCGGGGGGCCAAGAGACCCAGTACTTC.

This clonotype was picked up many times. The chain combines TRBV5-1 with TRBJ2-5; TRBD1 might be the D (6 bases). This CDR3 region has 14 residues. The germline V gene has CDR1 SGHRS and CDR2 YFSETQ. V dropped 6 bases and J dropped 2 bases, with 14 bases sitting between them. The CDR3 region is CASKFLGGQETQYF. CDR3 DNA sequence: TGCGCCAGCAAATTTTTAGGGGGACAAGAGACCCAGTACTTC.

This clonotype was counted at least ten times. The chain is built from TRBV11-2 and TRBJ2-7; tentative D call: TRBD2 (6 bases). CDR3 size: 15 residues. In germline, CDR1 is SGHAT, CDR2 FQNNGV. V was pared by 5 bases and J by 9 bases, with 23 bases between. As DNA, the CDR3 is TGTGCCAGCAGCCCAGGGCCAGGAGGGTACTCGCGGCAGTACTTC. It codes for CASSPGPGGYSRQYF. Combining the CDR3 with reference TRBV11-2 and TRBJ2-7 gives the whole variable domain EAGVAQSPRYKIIEKRQSVAFWCNPISGHATLYWYQQILGQGPKLLIQFQNNGVVDDSQLPKDRFSAERLKGVDSTLKIQPAKLEDSAVYLCASSPGPGGYSRQYFGPGTRLTVT.

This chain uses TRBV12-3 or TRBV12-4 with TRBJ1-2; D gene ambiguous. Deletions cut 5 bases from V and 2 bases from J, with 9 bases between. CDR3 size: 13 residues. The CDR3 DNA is TGTGCCAGCAGTCCCGGTTGGAACTATGGCTACACCTTC. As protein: CASSPGWNYGYTF.

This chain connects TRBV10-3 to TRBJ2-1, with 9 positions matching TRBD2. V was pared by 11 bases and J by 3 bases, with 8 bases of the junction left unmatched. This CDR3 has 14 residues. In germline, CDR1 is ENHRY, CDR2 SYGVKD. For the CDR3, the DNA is TGTGCCGCCTCGGGACTAGCCATCTACAATGAGCAGTTCTTC. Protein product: CAASGLAIYNEQFF.

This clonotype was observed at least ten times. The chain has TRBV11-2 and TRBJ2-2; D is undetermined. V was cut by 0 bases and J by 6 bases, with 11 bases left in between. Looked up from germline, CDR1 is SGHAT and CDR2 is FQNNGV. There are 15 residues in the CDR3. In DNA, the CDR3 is TGTGCCAGCAGCTTAGATGTGACGGATGCCGGGGAGCTGTTTTTT. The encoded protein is CASSLDVTDAGELFF.

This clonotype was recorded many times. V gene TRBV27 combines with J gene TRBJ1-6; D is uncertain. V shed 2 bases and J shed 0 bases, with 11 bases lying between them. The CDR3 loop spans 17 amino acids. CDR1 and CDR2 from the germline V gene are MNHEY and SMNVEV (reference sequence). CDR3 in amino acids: CASSLRPPGSYNSPLHF. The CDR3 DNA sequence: TGTGCCAGCAGTTTAAGGCCCCCAGGCTCCTATAATTCACCCCTCCACTTT.

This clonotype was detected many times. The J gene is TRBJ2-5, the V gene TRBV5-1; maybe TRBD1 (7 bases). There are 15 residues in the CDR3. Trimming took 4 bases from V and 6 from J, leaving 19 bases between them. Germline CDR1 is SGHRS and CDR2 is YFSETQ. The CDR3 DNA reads TGCGCCAGCAGCCCTTCCGACAGGGAGGTGAAGACCCAGTACTTC. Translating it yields CASSPSDREVKTQYF.

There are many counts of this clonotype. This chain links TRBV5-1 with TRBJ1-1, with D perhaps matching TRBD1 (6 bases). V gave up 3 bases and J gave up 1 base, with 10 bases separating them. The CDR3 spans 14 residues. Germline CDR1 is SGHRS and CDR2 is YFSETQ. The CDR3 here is CASSSDRANTEAFF. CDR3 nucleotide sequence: TGCGCCAGCAGCTCGGACAGAGCGAACACTGAAGCTTTCTTT. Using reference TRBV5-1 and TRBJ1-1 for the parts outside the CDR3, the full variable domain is KAGVTQTPRYLIKTRGQQVTLSCSPISGHRSVSWYQQTPGQGLQFLFEYFSETQRNKGNFPGRFSGRQFSNSRSEMNVSTLELGDSALYLCASSSDRANTEAFFGQGTRLTVV.

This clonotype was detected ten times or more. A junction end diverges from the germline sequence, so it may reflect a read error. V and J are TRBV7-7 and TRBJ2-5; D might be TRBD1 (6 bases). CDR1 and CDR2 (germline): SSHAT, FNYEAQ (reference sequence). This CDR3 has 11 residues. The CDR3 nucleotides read TGTGCTAGCAGCTTAGGGGGGACCCAGTACTTC. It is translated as CASSLGGTQYF.

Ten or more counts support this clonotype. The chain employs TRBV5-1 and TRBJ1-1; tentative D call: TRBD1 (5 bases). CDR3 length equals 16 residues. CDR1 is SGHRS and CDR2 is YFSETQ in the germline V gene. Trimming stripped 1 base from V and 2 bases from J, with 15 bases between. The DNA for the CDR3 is TGCGCCAGCAGCTTGCAGGGAAATGGTGTAAACACTGAAGCTTTCTTT. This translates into CASSLQGNGVNTEAFF.

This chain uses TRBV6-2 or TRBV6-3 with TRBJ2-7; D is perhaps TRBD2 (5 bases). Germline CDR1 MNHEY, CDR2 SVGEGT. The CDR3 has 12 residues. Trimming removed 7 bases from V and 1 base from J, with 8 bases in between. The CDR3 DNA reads TGTGCCAGCAATGAGGGATCCTACGAGCAGTACTTC. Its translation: CASNEGSYEQYF.

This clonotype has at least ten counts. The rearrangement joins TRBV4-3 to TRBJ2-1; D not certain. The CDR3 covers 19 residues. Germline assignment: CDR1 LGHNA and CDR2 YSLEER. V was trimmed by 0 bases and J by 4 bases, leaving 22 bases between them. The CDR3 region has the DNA TGCGCCAGCAGCCAAGATCGGCCGCGTTGGGGATCCCAATACAATGAGCAGTTCTTC. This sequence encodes CASSQDRPRWGSQYNEQFF.

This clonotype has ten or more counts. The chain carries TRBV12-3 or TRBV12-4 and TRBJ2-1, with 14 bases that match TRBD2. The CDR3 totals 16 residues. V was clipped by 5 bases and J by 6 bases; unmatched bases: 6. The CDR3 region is CASSPPGLAGANEQFF. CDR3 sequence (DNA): TGTGCCAGCAGTCCACCGGGACTAGCGGGGGCCAATGAGCAGTTCTTC.

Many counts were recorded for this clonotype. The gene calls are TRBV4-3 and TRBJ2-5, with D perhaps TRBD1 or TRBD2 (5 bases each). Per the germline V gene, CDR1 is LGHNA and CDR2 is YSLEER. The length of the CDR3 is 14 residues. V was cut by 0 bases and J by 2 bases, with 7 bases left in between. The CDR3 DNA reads TGCGCCAGCAGCCAAGAATGGGGGCAAGAGACCCAGTACTTC. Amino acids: CASSQEWGQETQYF.

In nucleotides, the CDR3 is TGTGCCAGCAGCCGGGGGCTAGCGGGGGATTCCAAGGACATTCAGTACTTC. Protein: CASSRGLAGDSKDIQYF. The chain has TRBV6-6 and TRBJ2-4, with 10 bases that match TRBD2. J was trimmed by 8 bases and V by 6 bases; bases with no gene match: 16. The CDR3 is made up of 17 amino acids. Per the germline V gene, CDR1 is MNHNY and CDR2 is SVGAGI (reference sequence).

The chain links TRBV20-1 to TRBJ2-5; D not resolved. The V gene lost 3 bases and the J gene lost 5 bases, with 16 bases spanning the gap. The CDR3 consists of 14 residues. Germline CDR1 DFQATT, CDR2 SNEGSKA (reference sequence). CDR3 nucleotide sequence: TGCAGTGCTAGTAGTGCCAGAAACATGGAGACCCAGTACTTC. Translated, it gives CSASSARNMETQYF.